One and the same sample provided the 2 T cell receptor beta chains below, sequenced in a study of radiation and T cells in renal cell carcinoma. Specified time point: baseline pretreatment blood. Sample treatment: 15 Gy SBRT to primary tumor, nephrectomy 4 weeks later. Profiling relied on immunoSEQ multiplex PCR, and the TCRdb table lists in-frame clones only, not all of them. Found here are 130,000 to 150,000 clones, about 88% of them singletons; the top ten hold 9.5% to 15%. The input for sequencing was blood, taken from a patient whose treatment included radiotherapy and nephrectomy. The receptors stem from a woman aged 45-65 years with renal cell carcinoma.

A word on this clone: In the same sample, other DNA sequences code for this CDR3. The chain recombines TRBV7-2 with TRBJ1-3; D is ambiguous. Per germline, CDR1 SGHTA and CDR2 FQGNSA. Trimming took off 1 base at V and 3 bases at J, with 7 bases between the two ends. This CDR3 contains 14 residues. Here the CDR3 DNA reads TGTGCCAGCAGCTTAGGGGGTTTTGGAAACACCATATATTTT. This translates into CASSLGGFGNTIYF.

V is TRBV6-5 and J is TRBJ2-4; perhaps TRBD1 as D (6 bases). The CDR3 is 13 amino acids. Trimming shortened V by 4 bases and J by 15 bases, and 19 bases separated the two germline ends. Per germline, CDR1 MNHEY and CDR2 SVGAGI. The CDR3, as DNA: TGTGCCAGCAGTTCCCCTCCGGGACAAGGCTTGTACTTC. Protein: CASSSPPGQGLYF.